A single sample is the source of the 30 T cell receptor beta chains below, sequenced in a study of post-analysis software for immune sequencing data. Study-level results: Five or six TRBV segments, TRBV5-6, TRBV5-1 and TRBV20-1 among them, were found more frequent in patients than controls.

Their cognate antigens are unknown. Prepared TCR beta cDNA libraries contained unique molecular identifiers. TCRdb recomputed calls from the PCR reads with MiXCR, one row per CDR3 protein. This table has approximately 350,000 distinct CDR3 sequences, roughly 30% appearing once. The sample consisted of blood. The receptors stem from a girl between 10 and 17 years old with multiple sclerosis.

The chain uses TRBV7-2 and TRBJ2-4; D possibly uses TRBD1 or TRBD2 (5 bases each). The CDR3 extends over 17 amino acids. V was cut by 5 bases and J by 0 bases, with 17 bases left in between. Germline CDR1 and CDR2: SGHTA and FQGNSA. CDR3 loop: CASSPRGRFLAKNIQYF. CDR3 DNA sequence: TGTGCCAGCAGCCCCCGGGGACGGTTCTTAGCCAAAAACATTCAGTACTTC. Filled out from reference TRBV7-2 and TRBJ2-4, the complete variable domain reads GAGVSQSPSNKVTEKGKDVELRCDPISGHTALYWYRQSLGQGLEFLIYFQGNSAPDKSGLPSDRFSAERTGGSVSTLTIQRTQQEDSAVYLCASSPRGRFLAKNIQYFGAGTRLSVL.

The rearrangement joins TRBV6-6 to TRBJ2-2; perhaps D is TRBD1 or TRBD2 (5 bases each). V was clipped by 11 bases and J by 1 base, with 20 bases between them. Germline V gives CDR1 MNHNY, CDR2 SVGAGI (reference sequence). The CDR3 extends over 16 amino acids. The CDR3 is CAACPRDRQNTGELFF. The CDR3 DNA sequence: TGTGCCGCTTGTCCCCGGGACCGGCAGAACACCGGGGAGCTGTTTTTT.

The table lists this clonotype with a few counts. The CDR3 protein is CASSALQGVVDGYTF. CDR3 coding DNA: TGTGCCAGCAGTGCCTTACAGGGGGTTGTGGATGGCTACACCTTC. V and J are TRBV28 and TRBJ1-2; 8 bases are shared with TRBD1. Germline-derived CDR1 and CDR2 are MDHEN and SYDVKM. Trimming took 5 bases from V and 6 from J; bases not matched to a gene: 11. The CDR3 contains 15 residues.

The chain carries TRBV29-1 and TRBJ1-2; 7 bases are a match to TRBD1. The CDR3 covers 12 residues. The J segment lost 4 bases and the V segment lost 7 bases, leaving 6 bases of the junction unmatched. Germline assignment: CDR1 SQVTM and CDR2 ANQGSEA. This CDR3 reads CSAFDRAYGYTF. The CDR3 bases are TGCAGCGCCTTCGACAGGGCCTATGGCTACACCTTC.

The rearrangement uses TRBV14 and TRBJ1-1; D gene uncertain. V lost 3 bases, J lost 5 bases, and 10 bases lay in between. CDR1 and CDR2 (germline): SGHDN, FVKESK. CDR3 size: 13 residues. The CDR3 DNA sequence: TGTGCCAGCAGCCAGCAACCTGCGACTGAAGCTTTCTTT. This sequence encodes CASSQQPATEAFF.

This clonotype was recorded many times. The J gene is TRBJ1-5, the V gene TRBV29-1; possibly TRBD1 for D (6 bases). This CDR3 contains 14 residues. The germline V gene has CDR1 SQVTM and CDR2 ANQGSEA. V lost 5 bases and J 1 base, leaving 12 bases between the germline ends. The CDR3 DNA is TGCAGCGTTCGGGAACAGGGAAGCAATCAGCCCCAGCATTTT. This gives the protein CSVREQGSNQPQHF. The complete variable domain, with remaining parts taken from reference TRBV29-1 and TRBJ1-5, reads SAVISQKPSRDICQRGTSLTIQCQVDSQVTMMFWYRQQPGQSLTLIATANQGSEATYESGFVIDKFPISRPNLTFSTLTVSNMSPEDSSIYLCSVREQGSNQPQHFGDGTRLSIL.

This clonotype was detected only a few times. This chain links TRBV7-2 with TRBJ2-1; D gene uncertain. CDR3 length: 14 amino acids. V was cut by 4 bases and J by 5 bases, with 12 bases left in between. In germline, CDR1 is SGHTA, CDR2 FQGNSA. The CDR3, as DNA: TGTGCCAGCAGCTCCTCAGGCACAGACAATGAGCAGTTCTTC. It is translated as CASSSSGTDNEQFF.

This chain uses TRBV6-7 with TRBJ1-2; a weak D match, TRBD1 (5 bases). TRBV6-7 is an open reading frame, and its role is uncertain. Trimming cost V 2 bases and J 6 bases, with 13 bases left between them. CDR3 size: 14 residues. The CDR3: CASSYQRGANGYTF. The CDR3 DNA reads TGTGCCAGCAGTTACCAAAGGGGCGCAAATGGCTACACCTTC.

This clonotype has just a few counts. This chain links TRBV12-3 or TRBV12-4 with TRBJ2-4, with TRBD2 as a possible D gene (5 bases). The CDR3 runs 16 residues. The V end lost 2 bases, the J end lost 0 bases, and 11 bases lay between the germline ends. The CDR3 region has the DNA TGTGCCAGCAGTTTAATGAGGACTCTAGCCAAAAACATTCAGTACTTC. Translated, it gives CASSLMRTLAKNIQYF.

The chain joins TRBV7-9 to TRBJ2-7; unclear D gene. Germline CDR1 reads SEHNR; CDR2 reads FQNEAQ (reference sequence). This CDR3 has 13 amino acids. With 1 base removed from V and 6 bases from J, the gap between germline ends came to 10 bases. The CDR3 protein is CASSLDPGGEQYF. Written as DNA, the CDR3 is TGTGCCAGCAGCTTAGACCCAGGCGGCGAGCAGTACTTC.

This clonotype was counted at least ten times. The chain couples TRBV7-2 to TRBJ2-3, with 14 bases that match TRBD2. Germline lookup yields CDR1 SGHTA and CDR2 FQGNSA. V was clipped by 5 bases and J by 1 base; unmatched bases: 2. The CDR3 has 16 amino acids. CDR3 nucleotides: TGTGCCAGCAGCCTGGGACTAGCGGGGGGCACAGATACGCAGTATTTT. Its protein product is CASSLGLAGGTDTQYF.

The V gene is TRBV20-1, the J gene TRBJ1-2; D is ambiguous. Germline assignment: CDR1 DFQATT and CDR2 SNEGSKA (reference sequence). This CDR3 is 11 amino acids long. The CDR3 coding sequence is TGCAGCGGGAGACACTACGATGGCTACACCTTC. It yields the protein CSGRHYDGYTF.

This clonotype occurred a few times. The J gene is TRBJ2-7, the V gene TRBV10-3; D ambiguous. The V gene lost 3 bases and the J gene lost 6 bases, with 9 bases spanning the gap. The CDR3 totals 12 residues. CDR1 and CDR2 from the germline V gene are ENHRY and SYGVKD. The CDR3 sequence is CAISDKVGEQYF. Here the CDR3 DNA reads TGTGCCATCAGTGATAAAGTTGGCGAGCAGTACTTC.

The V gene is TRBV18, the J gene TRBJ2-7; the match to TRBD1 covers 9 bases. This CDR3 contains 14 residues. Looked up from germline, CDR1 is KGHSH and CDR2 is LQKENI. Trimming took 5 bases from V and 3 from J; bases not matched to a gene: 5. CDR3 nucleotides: TGTGCCAGCTCAACCGGGACAGGGAACTACGAGCAGTACTTC. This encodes CASSTGTGNYEQYF.

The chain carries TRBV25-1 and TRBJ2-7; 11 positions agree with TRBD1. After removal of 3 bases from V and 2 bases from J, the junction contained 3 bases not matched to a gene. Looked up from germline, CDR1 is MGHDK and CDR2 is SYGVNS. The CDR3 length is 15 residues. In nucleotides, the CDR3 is TGTGCCAGCAGTGACGGGACAGGGGGGCCCTACGAGCAGTACTTC. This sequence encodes CASSDGTGGPYEQYF.

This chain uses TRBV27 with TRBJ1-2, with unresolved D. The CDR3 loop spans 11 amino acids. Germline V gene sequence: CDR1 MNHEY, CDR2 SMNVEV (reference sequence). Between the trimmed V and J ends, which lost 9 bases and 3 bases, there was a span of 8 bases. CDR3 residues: CARGTDYGYTF. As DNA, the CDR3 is TGTGCCAGGGGTACTGACTATGGCTACACCTTC.

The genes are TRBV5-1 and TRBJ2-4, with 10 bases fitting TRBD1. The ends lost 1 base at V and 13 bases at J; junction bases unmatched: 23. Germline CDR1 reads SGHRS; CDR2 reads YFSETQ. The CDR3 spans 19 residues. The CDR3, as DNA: TGCGCCAGCAGCTTGAATAGGGACAGGGGTAATTTCGGACCCTACAAGCAGTACTTC. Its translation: CASSLNRDRGNFGPYKQYF.

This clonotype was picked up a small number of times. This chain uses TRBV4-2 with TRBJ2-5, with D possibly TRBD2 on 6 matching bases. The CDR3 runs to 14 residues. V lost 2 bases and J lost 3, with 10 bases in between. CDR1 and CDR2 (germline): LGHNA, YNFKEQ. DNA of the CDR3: TGTGCCAGCAGCCAACACGGGGGTGAAGAGACCCAGTACTTC. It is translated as CASSQHGGEETQYF.

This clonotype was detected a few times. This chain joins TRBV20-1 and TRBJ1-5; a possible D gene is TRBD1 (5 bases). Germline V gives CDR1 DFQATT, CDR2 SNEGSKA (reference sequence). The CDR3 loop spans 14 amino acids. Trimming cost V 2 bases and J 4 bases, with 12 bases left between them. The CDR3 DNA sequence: TGCAGTGCTAGAACACAGGTCCGGAATCAGCCCCAGCATTTT. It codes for CSARTQVRNQPQHF.

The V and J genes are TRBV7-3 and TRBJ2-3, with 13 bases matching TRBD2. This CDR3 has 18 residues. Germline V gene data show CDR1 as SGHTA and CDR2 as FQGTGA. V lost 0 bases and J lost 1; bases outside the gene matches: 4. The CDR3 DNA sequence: TGTGCCAGCAGCTTAACCGGGACTAGCGGGGCTGGCACAGATACGCAGTATTTT. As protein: CASSLTGTSGAGTDTQYF.

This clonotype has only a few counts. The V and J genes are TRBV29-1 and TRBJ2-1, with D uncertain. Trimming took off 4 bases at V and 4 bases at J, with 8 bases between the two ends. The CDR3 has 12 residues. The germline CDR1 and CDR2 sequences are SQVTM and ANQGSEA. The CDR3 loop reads CSVGTEYNEQFF. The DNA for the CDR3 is TGCAGCGTTGGGACGGAATACAATGAGCAGTTCTTC.

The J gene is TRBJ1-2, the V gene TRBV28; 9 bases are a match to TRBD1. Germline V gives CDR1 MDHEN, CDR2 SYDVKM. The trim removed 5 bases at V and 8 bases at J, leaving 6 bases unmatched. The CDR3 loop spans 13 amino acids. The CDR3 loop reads CASSRGQGYGYTF. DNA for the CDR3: TGTGCCAGCAGTCGCGGACAGGGGTACGGCTACACCTTC.

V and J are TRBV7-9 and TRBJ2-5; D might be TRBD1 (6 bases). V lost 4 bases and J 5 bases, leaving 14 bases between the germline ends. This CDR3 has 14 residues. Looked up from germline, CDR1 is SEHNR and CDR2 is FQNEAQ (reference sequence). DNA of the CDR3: TGTGCCAGCAGCTCAGGGGTTCAAAGGGAGACCCAGTACTTC. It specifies CASSSGVQRETQYF.

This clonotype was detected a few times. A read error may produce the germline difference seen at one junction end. The CDR3 bases are TGTGCCAGCAGCTCCCCGAGGGGGGGCGGCACAGATGCGCAGTATTTT. Encoded protein: CASSSPRGGGTDAQYF. The chain is built from TRBV7-2 and TRBJ2-3; D is possibly TRBD2 (7 bases). This CDR3 comprises 16 residues. CDR1 is SGHTA and CDR2 is FQGNSA in the germline V gene.

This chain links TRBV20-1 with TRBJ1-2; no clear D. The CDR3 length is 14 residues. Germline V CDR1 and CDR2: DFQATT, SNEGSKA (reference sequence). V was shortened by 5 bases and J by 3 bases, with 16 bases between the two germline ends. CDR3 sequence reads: CSASLARVDYGYTF. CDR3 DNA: TGCAGTGCTTCTTTGGCGCGGGTAGACTATGGCTACACCTTC.

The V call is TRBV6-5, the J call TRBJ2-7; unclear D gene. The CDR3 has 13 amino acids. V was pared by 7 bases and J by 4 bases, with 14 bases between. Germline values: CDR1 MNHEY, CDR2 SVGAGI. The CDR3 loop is CASKSAQRYEQYF. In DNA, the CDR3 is TGTGCCAGCAAGTCCGCGCAAAGATACGAGCAGTACTTC.

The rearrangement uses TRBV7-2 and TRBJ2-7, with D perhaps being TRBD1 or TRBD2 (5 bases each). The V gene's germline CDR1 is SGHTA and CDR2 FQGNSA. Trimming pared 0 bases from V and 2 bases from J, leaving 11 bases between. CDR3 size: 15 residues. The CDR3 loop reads CASSLAPGRTYEQYF. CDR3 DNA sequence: TGTGCCAGCAGCTTAGCCCCGGGGCGGACCTACGAGCAGTACTTC.

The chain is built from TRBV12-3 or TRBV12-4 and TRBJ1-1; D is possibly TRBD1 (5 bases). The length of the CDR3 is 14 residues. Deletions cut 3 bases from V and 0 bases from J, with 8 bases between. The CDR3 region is CASSLTALNTEAFF. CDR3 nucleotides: TGTGCCAGCAGTTTGACAGCCCTGAACACTGAAGCTTTCTTT.

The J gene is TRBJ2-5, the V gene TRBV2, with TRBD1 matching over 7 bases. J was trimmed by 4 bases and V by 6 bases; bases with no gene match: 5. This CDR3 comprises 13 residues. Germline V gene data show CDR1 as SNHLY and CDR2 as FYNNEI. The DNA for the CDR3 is TGTGCCAGCAGAATCGACAGGGCAGAGACCCAGTACTTC. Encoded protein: CASRIDRAETQYF.

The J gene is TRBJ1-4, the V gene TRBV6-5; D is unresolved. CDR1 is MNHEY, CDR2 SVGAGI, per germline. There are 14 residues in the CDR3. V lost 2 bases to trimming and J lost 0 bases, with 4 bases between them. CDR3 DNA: TGTGCCAGCAGTTACACTGCAACTAATGAAAAACTGTTTTTT. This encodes CASSYTATNEKLFF.